A selection of T cell receptor beta chains follows, all from one sample in a study of Graves' ophthalmopathy and Graves' hyperthyroidism. Using its own MiXCR run on the multiplex PCR reads, TCRdb lists one record per CDR3 protein. The data contain 400,000 to 450,000 distinct CDR3 sequences, more than 20% of them seen just once; the ten biggest clones take up roughly 3%. Material for sequencing was peripheral blood. The receptors here all came from a woman aged 18 to 35 with stable Graves' hyperthyroidism. Both conserved end residues are part of each CDR3. The D gene is left open where the match is weak. A clone size is listed for some rows: how often the clone was seen (once, few, many), or a class if it is expanded.

d_gene	v_gene	j_gene	abundance	CDR3nt	CDR3aa
-	TRBV25-1	TRBJ2-7	many	TGTGCCAGCAGTGAGAGGGTGTCGTCCTACGAGCAGTACTTC	CASSERVSSYEQYF
-	TRBV4-3	TRBJ2-7	many	TGCGCCAGCAGCCAAGGAGTTGGACTGGCCTACGAGCAGTACTTC	CASSQGVGLAYEQYF
TRBD1	TRBV2	TRBJ2-5	many	TGTGCCAGCAGTGAAGCGCTGGCCAGGGGGCAAGAGACCCAGTACTTC	CASSEALARGQETQYF
-	TRBV28	TRBJ1-5	-	TGTGCCAGCACCCAGATTCTGGGTCGCAATCAGCCCCAGCATTTT	CASTQILGRNQPQHF
TRBD1	TRBV6-4	TRBJ1-1	many	TGTGCCAGCCGCTATCCGGGACAGGGGCCCCGTAGGACTGAAGCTTTCTTT	CASRYPGQGPRRTEAFF
TRBD2	TRBV20-1	TRBJ2-5	many	TGCAGTGCTAGAGGGACTAGCGGGAACCAAGAGACCCAGTACTTC	CSARGTSGNQETQYF
-	TRBV12-3/TRBV12-4	TRBJ1-5	many	TGTGCCAGCAGTCTCCAACAGTTTAGCAATCAGCCCCAGCATTTT	CASSLQQFSNQPQHF
-	TRBV6-2/TRBV6-3	TRBJ2-7	many	TGTGCCAGCAGTTACGCCGGTTGGGAGAGAACCTACGAGCAGTACTTC	CASSYAGWERTYEQYF
-	TRBV7-2	TRBJ2-5	many	TGTGCCAGCAGCTTAGCGATCCAAGAGACCCAGTACTTC	CASSLAIQETQYF
-	TRBV6-1	TRBJ2-2	many	TGTGCCAGCAGTGAGGACACCGGGGAGCTGTTTTTT	CASSEDTGELFF
TRBD2	TRBV27	TRBJ2-2	-	TGTGCCAGCAGTTTACTCGGGGTGGCTAGCGGGAGGGCCGGGGAGCTGTTTTTT	CASSLLGVASGRAGELFF
-	TRBV20-1	TRBJ2-7	many	TGCAGTGCTAAGGATTTAGCGGAGTACGAGCAGTACTTC	CSAKDLAEYEQYF
-	TRBV6-5	TRBJ1-6	many	TGTGCCAGCAGTAGCGGGCCTCCCTTACGATCACCCCTCCACTTT	CASSSGPPLRSPLHF
TRBD2	TRBV6-1	TRBJ2-7	many	TGTGCCAGCAGCCCAGCGGGCCGGGAGGGCTCCTACGAGCAGTACTTC	CASSPAGREGSYEQYF
-	TRBV28	TRBJ2-7	-	TGTGCCAGCAGTTTAAAATTTAGGGCCTACGAGCAGTACTTC	CASSLKFRAYEQYF
TRBD1	TRBV18	TRBJ1-2	many	TGTGCCAGCTCCCCGGGACAGGGAGTGAACTATGGCTACACCTTC	CASSPGQGVNYGYTF
-	TRBV28	TRBJ2-7	-	TGTGCCAGCAACCCCGGGGACCGAGCCTACGAGCAGTACTTC	CASNPGDRAYEQYF
-	TRBV20-1	TRBJ2-1	few	TGCAGTGCTAGAGATTGGGGCGGGTCGTACAATGAGCAGTTCTTC	CSARDWGGSYNEQFF
-	TRBV7-7	TRBJ2-6	many	TGTGCTAGCAGCCTTGGACCAAACTCTGGGGCCAACGTCCTGACTTTC	CASSLGPNSGANVLTF
-	TRBV28	TRBJ2-5	once	TGTGCCAGCCTTCAGGGTGGAGAGACCCAGTACTTC	CASLQGGETQYF
-	TRBV20-1	TRBJ1-5	once	TGCAGTGCTAGAGCTCCTCTGGACAGTCCTAATCAGCCCCAGCATTTT	CSARAPLDSPNQPQHF
-	TRBV7-9	TRBJ2-5	once	TGTGCCAGCAGCTTAGAGCAGGGGGGCCACCAAGAGACCCAGTACTTC	CASSLEQGGHQETQYF
TRBD2	TRBV4-2	TRBJ2-5	few	TGTGCCAGCAGCCAAGATTCGACTAGCGGGATAGGGGAACGAGAGACCCAGTACTTC	CASSQDSTSGIGERETQYF
TRBD2	TRBV19	TRBJ2-5	-	TGTGCCAGTAGTGCACTGTTATCGAGGAGCGGGAGGCCGGGGGAGACCCAGTACTTC	CASSALLSRSGRPGETQYF
TRBD2	TRBV12-3/TRBV12-4	TRBJ2-2	-	TGTGCCAGCAGTATGGGACTAGCGGTGAACACCGGGGAGCTGTTTTTT	CASSMGLAVNTGELFF
TRBD1	TRBV2	TRBJ2-7	many	TGTGCCAGCAGGTCCGGGACAGAGTCTTACGAGCAGTACTTC	CASRSGTESYEQYF
-	TRBV30	TRBJ2-7	many	TGTGCCTGGAGTGCCTCCTACGAGCAGTACTTC	CAWSASYEQYF
-	TRBV6-5	TRBJ1-2	many	TGTGCCAGCAGTTACGTGGTCGGAGGCTCCCTCTATGGCTACACCTTC	CASSYVVGGSLYGYTF
TRBD1	TRBV27	TRBJ1-1	many	TGTGCCAGCAGTCAGACAGGGCTTAACACTGAAGCTTTCTTT	CASSQTGLNTEAFF
-	TRBV3-1	TRBJ1-6	few	TGTGCCAGCAGCCAAGCCACAGGCAATTCACCCCTCCACTTT	CASSQATGNSPLHF
-	TRBV7-2	TRBJ1-5	many	TGTGCCAGCAGCTTAGGGGGGGCAACCAATCAGCCCCAGCATTTT	CASSLGGATNQPQHF
-	TRBV28	TRBJ2-7	many	TGTGCCAGCAGTTTAGGTTGGCCGGCGGGGCTGCCCTACGAGCAGTACTTC	CASSLGWPAGLPYEQYF
-	TRBV20-1	TRBJ2-5	many	TGCACTCTCTATGGGGCAGGGGGCGGGGGAGAGACCCAGTACTTC	CTLYGAGGGGETQYF
-	TRBV2	TRBJ2-4	many	TGTGCCAGCAGTGAAGGGGAGGTTAAGTACTTC	CASSEGEVKYF
-	TRBV20-1	TRBJ1-1	-	TGCAGTGCTAGAGATAGGGGACTGACAAAATGGGCCACTGAAGCTTTCTTT	CSARDRGLTKWATEAFF
-	TRBV7-2	TRBJ2-6	-	TGTGCCAGCAGCTTAGGTCCGGGTGGGGCCAACGTCCTGACTTTC	CASSLGPGGANVLTF
TRBD1	TRBV30	TRBJ2-7	many	TGTGCCTGGAGTCCGTTCCGGGACAGGGAAGCCGAGCAGTACTTC	CAWSPFRDREAEQYF
TRBD1	TRBV3-1	TRBJ1-6	many	TGTGCCAGCAGCCAATCAATAGGACGGACAGGGCATAGTTCACCCCTCCACTTT	CASSQSIGRTGHSSPLHF
TRBD1	TRBV20-1	TRBJ2-5	few	TGCAGTGCTAGACAGGGGGCTGACTTCCAAGAGACCCAGTACTTC	CSARQGADFQETQYF
TRBD2	TRBV28	TRBJ2-7	many	TGTGCCAGCAGTTTATGGCTCCAACAAGGACTAGCGGTTCTTCCGAGCTCCTACGAGCAGTACTTC	CASSLWLQQGLAVLPSSYEQYF
-	TRBV6-2/TRBV6-3	TRBJ1-1	-	TGTGCCAGCAGTTCAATGGGGGGTAGATCTACTGAAGCTTTCTTT	CASSSMGGRSTEAFF
-	TRBV6-1	TRBJ1-1	many	TGTGCCAGCAGTGTAGGGGCTCACACTGAAGCTTTCTTT	CASSVGAHTEAFF
-	TRBV5-1	TRBJ2-5	few	TGCGCCAGCAGTGATCAAGGAATGTTCGGAGAGACCCAGTACTTC	CASSDQGMFGETQYF
TRBD1	TRBV6-1	TRBJ1-2	many	TGTGCCAGCAGTGTCGGGACAGGGAGTGGCTACACCTTC	CASSVGTGSGYTF
-	TRBV15	TRBJ2-2	many	TGTGCCACCAGCAGAGATCTAAGGGAAACCGGGGAGCTGTTTTTT	CATSRDLRETGELFF
-	TRBV7-8	TRBJ2-4	-	TGTGCCAGCAGCCCCCGGGACTTGTTAAACATTCAGTACTTC	CASSPRDLLNIQYF
-	TRBV6-1	TRBJ2-2	many	TGTGCCAGCAGTGAAACGGCAGGGATCACCGGGGAGCTGTTTTTT	CASSETAGITGELFF
-	TRBV28	TRBJ1-2	-	TGTGCCAGCAGTCCACGCCACGGGACGGTAGACTTGGATGGCTACACCTTC	CASSPRHGTVDLDGYTF
-	TRBV6-1	TRBJ1-3	many	TGTGCCAGCAGCAAAGGGACATCTGGAAACACCATATATTTT	CASSKGTSGNTIYF
-	TRBV20-1	TRBJ1-1	many	TGCAGTCACAAAAACCCGAGGGGGAACACTGAAGCTTTCTTT	CSHKNPRGNTEAFF
TRBD1	TRBV15	TRBJ1-6	many	TGTGCCACCAGCAGTAGGGACAGGGGAATCAATTCACCCCTCCACTTT	CATSSRDRGINSPLHF
TRBD2	TRBV6-2/TRBV6-3	TRBJ2-5	many	TGTGCCAGCAGTCTAAGACTAGCGGGCCAAGAGACCCAGTACTTC	CASSLRLAGQETQYF